The entry below gives a single TCR beta chain sequence along with its context. The antigen remains undetermined. The germline V gene encodes CDR1 MDHEN and CDR2 SYDVKM. This CDR3 has 13 amino acids. The sample belongs to a study of blood T cells in healthy people across ages. Total RNA, at least 5.5 micrograms per sample, came from PBMCs. General study findings and limits: Comparison with aged donors showed that long-lived donors had more naive CD4+ cells and higher diversity.

The second PCR ran about 6 to 12 cycles with a sample-barcoded 5' primer and J-beta primers. Each cDNA was tagged by a template-switch adaptor containing 12 random nucleotides. Sequencing yielded, for each sample, at least 2.5 million paired-end reads carrying CDR3. MiXCR, run by TCRdb on the 5' RACE reads, gives a single entry per CDR3 protein. The table includes nearly 800,000 distinct CDR3 sequences, more than 55% detected once. This receptor was taken from a man aged 40-50 years in good health. The sequencing input was blood. The rearrangement uses TRBV28 and TRBJ2-5; D unresolved. The J call may be wrong; the DNA end is better matched by TRBJ2-7. For the CDR3, the DNA is TGTGCCAGCAGGACTCCAGCCCCCGACGAGCAGTACTTC. It specifies CASRTPAPDEQYF.